This T cell receptor beta chain originates from a study of cytomegalovirus exposure and HLA in healthy donors. Study-level points and caveats: Immune exposure information available was restricted to CMV serostatus. Earlier findings revealed that most TCR beta V segments proved productive either about 87% or about 30% of the time.

The germline CDR1 and CDR2 sequences are SGHRS and YFSETQ. The CDR3 spans 14 residues. Trimming took 7 bases from V and 8 from J; bases not matched to a gene: 12. As concerns this clone: The antigen remains unidentified.

Use of 60 Vbeta and 13 Jbeta primers characterized the PCR. Clones were read by immunoSEQ multiplex PCR, and TCRdb kept only the in-frame ones, dropping some. The sample yields about 93,000 clones, 82% seen once. The rearrangement uses TRBV5-1 and TRBJ2-4; 7 bases agree with TRBD1. This clonotype originated in a man over 45 in good health and CMV-seronegative. Material: PBMCs. This CDR3 is CASALTGIRDIQYF. Here the CDR3 DNA reads TGCGCCAGCGCCTTGACAGGGATCAGAGACATTCAGTACTTC.